This record concerns one T cell receptor (beta chain) sequence. What it binds is unknown. The data belong to a study of T cell repertoires in cytomegalovirus infection. TCRdb recomputed calls from the reads with MiXCR, one row per CDR3 protein. In the table there are approximately 280,000 distinct CDR3 sequences, 22% of which are singletons. The CDR3 has 17 amino acids. Germline lookup yields CDR1 KGHSH and CDR2 LQKENI. The V gene end was trimmed by 3 bases and the J gene end by 1 base; junction bases not matched to a gene: 2. The specimen comprised cultured PBMCs, sampled from culture after CMV antigen stimulation. This rearrangement joins TRBV18 to TRBJ2-1; TRBD2 aligns across 14 bases. This clonotype was obtained from a human donor in good health (CMV status not recorded). Some clones in this sample may be carry-over from other donors' samples. CDR3 in amino acids: CASSPRLAGGSYNEQFF. The CDR3 bases are TGTGCCAGCTCACCGCGACTAGCGGGAGGGTCCTACAATGAGCAGTTCTTC.